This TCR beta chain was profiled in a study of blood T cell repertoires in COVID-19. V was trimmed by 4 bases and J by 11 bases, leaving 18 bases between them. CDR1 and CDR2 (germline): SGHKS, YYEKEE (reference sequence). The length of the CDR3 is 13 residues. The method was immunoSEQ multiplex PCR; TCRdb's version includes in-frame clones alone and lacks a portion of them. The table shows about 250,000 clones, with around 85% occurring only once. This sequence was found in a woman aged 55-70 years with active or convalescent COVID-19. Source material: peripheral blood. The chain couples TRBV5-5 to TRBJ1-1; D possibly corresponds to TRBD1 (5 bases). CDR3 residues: CASSRTREIRAFF. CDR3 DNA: TGTGCCAGCAGCCGGACCAGGGAAATAAGGGCTTTCTTT.